This TCR beta chain was sequenced during a study of blood T cell repertoires in COVID-19. The wider study: The samples span acute and convalescent COVID-19 from the United States, Italy and Spain. Sample material is recorded as cDNA or gDNA derived from T cells, B-cell-depleted T cells, or PBMCs.

The CDR3 is 14 amino acids. The V end lost 0 bases, the J end lost 4 bases, and 10 bases lay between the germline ends. Germline V gene data show CDR1 as SGHKS and CDR2 as YYEKEE (reference sequence). Source study methods: Reference gene primer amplification gave estimated nucleated cell counts. The assay was immunoSEQ multiplex PCR, and TCRdb's table has in-frame clones only and misses some. Clone size and V and J calls were adopted from that table, with D and trimming inferred from the DNA. The table has about 110,000 clones, approximately 88% seen once. This rearrangement joins TRBV5-5 to TRBJ1-2, with D possibly TRBD1 on 5 matching bases. The receptor was derived from a human donor in a cohort sampled during active COVID-19. The source material was peripheral blood. The CDR3 DNA follows: TGTGCCAGCAGCTTGGCCCAGGGACTCTATGGCTACACCTTC. Translating gives CASSLAQGLYGYTF.